What follows is one T cell receptor beta chain and its context. TCRdb keeps only in-frame clones here, not all; method: immunoSEQ multiplex PCR. The repertoire has approximately 41,000 clones, approximately 88% of them found once; the top ten carry about 22%. The entry originates in a study of blood T cell repertoires in COVID-19. Looked up from germline, CDR1 is SGHTA and CDR2 is FQGTGA. This CDR3 region has 14 residues. With 5 bases removed from V and 1 base from J, the gap between germline ends came to 11 bases. Sequencing input: peripheral blood. V and J are TRBV7-3 and TRBJ1-1; D call uncertain. This sequence was found in a man aged 50 or older with active COVID-19. The DNA of the CDR3 is TGTGCCAGCAGCCTGGGTGCGGGGAACACTGAAGCTTTCTTT. Translating gives CASSLGAGNTEAFF.